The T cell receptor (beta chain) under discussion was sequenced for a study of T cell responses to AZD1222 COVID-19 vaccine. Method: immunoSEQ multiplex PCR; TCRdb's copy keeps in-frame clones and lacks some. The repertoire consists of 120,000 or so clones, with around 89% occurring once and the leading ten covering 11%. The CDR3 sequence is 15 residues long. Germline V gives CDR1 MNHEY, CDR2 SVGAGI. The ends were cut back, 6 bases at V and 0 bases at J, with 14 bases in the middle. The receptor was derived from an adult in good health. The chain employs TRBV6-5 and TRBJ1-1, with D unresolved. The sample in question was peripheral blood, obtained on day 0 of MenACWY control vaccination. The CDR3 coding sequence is TGTGCCAGCAGCCCACAACCGACGGTGAACACTGAAGCTTTCTTT. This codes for CASSPQPTVNTEAFF.